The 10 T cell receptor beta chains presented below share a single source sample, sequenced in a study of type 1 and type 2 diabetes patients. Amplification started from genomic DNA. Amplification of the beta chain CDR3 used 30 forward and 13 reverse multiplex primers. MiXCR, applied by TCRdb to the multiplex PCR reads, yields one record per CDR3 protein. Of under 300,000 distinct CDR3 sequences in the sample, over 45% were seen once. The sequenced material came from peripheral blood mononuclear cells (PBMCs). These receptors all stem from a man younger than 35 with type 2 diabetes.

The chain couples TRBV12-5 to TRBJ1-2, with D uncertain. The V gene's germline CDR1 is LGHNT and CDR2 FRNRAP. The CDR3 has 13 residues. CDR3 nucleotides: TGTGCCAGCAAGAATGACGCGGTCTATGGCTACACCTTC. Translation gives CASKNDAVYGYTF.

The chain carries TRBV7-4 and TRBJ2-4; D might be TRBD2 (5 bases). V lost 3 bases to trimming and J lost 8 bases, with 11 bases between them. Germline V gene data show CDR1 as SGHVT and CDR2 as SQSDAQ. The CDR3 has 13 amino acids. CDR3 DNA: TGTGCCAGCAGCTTCGCCTCGGGGTACATTCAGTACTTC. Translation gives CASSFASGYIQYF.

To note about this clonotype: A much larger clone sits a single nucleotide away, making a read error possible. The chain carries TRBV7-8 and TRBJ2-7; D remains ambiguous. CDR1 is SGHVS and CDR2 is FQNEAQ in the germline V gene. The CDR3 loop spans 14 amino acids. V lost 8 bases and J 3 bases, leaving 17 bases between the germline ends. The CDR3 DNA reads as TGTGCCAGCGGCAAACACGTCAGTAACTACGAGCAGTACTTC. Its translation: CASGKHVSNYEQYF.

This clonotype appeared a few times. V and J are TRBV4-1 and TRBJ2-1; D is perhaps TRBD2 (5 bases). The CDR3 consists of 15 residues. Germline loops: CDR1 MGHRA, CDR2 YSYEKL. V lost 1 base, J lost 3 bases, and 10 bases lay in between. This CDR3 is CASSQGRGFYNEQFF. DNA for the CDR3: TGCGCCAGCAGCCAAGGGCGCGGGTTCTACAATGAGCAGTTCTTC.

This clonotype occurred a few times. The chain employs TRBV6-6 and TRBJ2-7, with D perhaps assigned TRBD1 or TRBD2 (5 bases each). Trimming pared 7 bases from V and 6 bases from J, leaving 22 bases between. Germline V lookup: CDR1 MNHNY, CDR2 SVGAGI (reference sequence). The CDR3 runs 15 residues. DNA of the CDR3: TGTGCCAGCACCCTCCTCGGGGCAGCTCGGAGCGAGCAGTACTTC. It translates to CASTLLGAARSEQYF.

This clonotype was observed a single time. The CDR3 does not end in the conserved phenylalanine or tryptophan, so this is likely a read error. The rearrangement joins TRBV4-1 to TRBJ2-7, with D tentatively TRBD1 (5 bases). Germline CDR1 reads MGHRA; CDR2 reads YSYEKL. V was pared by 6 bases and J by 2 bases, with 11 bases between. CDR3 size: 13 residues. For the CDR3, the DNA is TGCGCCAGCAGTGTCCCAGGGACCTACGAGCAGTACCTC. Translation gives CASSVPGTYEQYL.

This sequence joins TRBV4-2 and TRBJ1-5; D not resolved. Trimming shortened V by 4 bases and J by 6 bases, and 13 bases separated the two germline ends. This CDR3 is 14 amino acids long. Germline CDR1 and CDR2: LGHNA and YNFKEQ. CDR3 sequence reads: CASSRSLSSQPQHF. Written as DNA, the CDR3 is TGTGCCAGCAGCCGATCCCTCTCTTCTCAGCCCCAGCATTTT.

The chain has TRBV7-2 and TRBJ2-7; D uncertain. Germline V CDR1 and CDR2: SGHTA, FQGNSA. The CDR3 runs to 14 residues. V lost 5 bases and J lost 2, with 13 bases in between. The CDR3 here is CASSLTDVAYEQYF. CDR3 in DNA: TGTGCCAGCAGCCTCACGGACGTTGCCTACGAGCAGTACTTC.

For the CDR3, the DNA is TGTGCCACCAGTGATTTACTAGCCCGAAACGGGGAGCTGTTTTTT. Its protein is CATSDLLARNGELFF. The gene calls are TRBV24-1 and TRBJ2-2; D may be TRBD2 (6 bases). This CDR3 is 15 amino acids long. Looked up from germline, CDR1 is KGHDR and CDR2 is SFDVKD. Trimming stripped 1 base from V and 7 bases from J, with 12 bases between.

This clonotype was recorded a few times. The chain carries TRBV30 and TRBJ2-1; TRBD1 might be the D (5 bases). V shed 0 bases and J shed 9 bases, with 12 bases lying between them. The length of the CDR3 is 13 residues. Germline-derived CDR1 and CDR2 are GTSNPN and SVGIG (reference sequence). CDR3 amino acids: CAWSVGRATEQFF. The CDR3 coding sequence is TGTGCCTGGAGTGTAGGCAGGGCTACTGAGCAGTTCTTC.